Listed here are 29 T cell receptor beta chains from one sample, sequenced in a study of radiotherapy plus CTLA-4 blockade in lung cancer. The protocol was immunoSEQ multiplex PCR, while the TCRdb copy is restricted to in-frame clones and leaves out a portion. The data show 80,000 or so clones, about 78% seen once. This material consisted of peripheral blood, taken from a patient treated with radiotherapy plus ipilimumab. These TCRs come from a human donor with non-small cell lung cancer whose response to radiotherapy plus ipilimumab could not be evaluated. Some clones in this sample may be carry-over from other donors' samples.

J is TRBJ1-2 and V is TRBV4-3; D is undetermined. Trimming removed 0 bases at V and 2 bases at J, with 7 bases between. The germline gives CDR1 LGHNA, CDR2 YSLEER. The CDR3 loop spans 14 amino acids. The CDR3 nucleotides are TGCGCCAGCAGCCAAGAAAGAGGAAACTATGGCTACACCTTC. Translated: CASSQERGNYGYTF.

The chain uses TRBV4-1 and TRBJ2-3, with 10 bases lining up with TRBD1. Germline V gene sequence: CDR1 MGHRA, CDR2 YSYEKL. V lost 1 base and J lost 6; bases outside the gene matches: 7. CDR3 size: 16 residues. CDR3 in amino acids: CASSQGPGDRGDTQYF. CDR3 in DNA: TGCGCCAGCAGCCAAGGGCCCGGGGACAGGGGTGATACGCAGTATTTT.

The V and J genes are TRBV6-5 and TRBJ2-1, with 9 nucleotides matching TRBD2. The CDR3 runs 14 residues. V trimming: 7 bases; J trimming: 6 bases; junction bases outside the gene matches: 7. Germline CDR1 is MNHEY and CDR2 is SVGAGI. The CDR3 region is CASNSGGLSNEQFF. CDR3 sequence (DNA): TGTGCCAGCAACAGCGGGGGGCTCTCCAATGAGCAGTTCTTC.

The chain uses TRBV5-5 and TRBJ1-1, with D possibly being TRBD1 (5 bases). The CDR3 loop spans 15 amino acids. V was shortened by 4 bases and J by 1 base, with 14 bases between the two germline ends. CDR1 and CDR2 (germline): SGHKS, YYEKEE (reference sequence). In nucleotides, the CDR3 is TGTGCCAGCAGCCCCTCGGGCCAGGGGAACACTGAAGCTTTCTTT. It specifies CASSPSGQGNTEAFF. Supplemented by reference TRBV5-5 and TRBJ1-1, the full variable domain reads DAGVTQSPTHLIKTRGQQVTLRCSPISGHKSVSWYQQVLGQGPQFIFQYYEKEERGRGNFPDRFSARQFPNYSSELNVNALLLGDSALYLCASSPSGQGNTEAFFGQGTRLTVV.

This clone turned up a few times. This sequence joins TRBV28 and TRBJ1-2, with a possible D match to TRBD1 (5 bases). The CDR3 loop spans 15 amino acids. V was trimmed by 5 bases and J by 4 bases, leaving 17 bases between them. Germline lookup yields CDR1 MDHEN and CDR2 SYDVKM. CDR3 protein: CASSTPGRGFYGYTF. The CDR3 nucleotides read TGTGCCAGCAGTACCCCGGGGAGGGGATTCTATGGCTACACCTTC.

The CDR3 sequence is CASSLIPDGYTF. In DNA form, the CDR3 reads TGTGCCAGCAGCTTAATTCCCGATGGCTACACCTTC. This chain uses TRBV7-2 with TRBJ1-2; no clear D gene. Germline-derived CDR1 and CDR2 are SGHTA and FQGNSA. Deletions cut 2 bases from V and 6 bases from J, with 7 bases between. This CDR3 is 12 amino acids long.

V gene TRBV6-5 combines with J gene TRBJ2-7; 8 bases line up with TRBD1. CDR1 and CDR2 (germline): MNHEY, SVGAGI. The ends lost 4 bases at V and 1 base at J; junction bases unmatched: 6. CDR3 length equals 15 residues. The CDR3 DNA reads as TGTGCCAGCAGTTCGTCATACAGGGGGTCCTACGAGCAGTACTTC. It yields the protein CASSSSYRGSYEQYF.

The chain recombines TRBV7-8 with TRBJ1-2; D unresolved. CDR3 length: 15 amino acids. The V and J ends lost 0 bases and 4 bases respectively, with 12 bases between them. The V gene's germline CDR1 is SGHVS and CDR2 FQNEAQ. The CDR3 loop reads CASSLAPAGPYGYTF. CDR3 sequence (DNA): TGTGCCAGCAGCTTAGCTCCCGCAGGCCCCTATGGCTACACCTTC.

The chain uses TRBV30 and TRBJ2-5, with a weak D call TRBD2 (5 bases). This CDR3 spans 14 amino acids. V was trimmed by 0 bases and J by 0 bases, leaving 8 bases between them. The germline V gene has CDR1 GTSNPN and CDR2 SVGIG (reference sequence). The CDR3: CAWSVLGNQETQYF. CDR3 bases: TGTGCCTGGAGTGTACTAGGTAACCAAGAGACCCAGTACTTC. Drawing the rest from reference TRBV30 and TRBJ2-5, the complete variable domain is SQTIHQWPATLVQPVGSPLSLECTVEGTSNPNLYWYRQAAGRGLQLLFYSVGIGQISSEVPQNLSASRPQDRQFILSSKKLLLSDSGFYLCAWSVLGNQETQYFGPGTRLLVL.

In the case of this clone: Different DNA sequences within this sample yield the same CDR3. This chain links TRBV10-3 with TRBJ2-5; perhaps TRBD1 as D (6 bases). Per the germline V gene, CDR1 is ENHRY and CDR2 is SYGVKD. This CDR3 is 14 amino acids long. The germline V and J ends were trimmed by 0 bases and 3 bases, with 8 bases remaining between them. The CDR3 nucleotides read TGTGCCATCAGTGAGTCTGGACAGAAAGAGACCCAGTACTTC. This codes for CAISESGQKETQYF.

This rearrangement joins TRBV28 to TRBJ2-3; D gene uncertain. Germline CDR1 is MDHEN and CDR2 is SYDVKM. The CDR3 runs to 15 residues. Trimming left V 3 bases short and J 0 bases short, with 10 bases between. DNA for the CDR3: TGTGCCAGCAGTTTGGTGGCGGAAAGCACAGATACGCAGTATTTT. Its translation is CASSLVAESTDTQYF.

The chain couples TRBV7-9 to TRBJ2-7; TRBD1 matches 7 bases. The length of the CDR3 is 14 residues. V gave up 0 bases and J gave up 6 bases; unmatched junction bases: 5. Germline V gene sequence: CDR1 SEHNR, CDR2 FQNEAQ (reference sequence). The CDR3 DNA sequence: TGTGCCAGCAGCTTAGCCCCAGGGGGTGGCGAGCAGTACTTC. Protein product: CASSLAPGGGEQYF.

The sample holds one count of this clone. The chain employs TRBV5-4 and TRBJ1-3; 7 bases are shared with TRBD1. V was clipped by 4 bases and J by 4 bases; unmatched bases: 11. The CDR3 loop spans 16 amino acids. Germline loops: CDR1 SGHNT, CDR2 YYREEE (reference sequence). CDR3 protein: CASSTRQGLWGNTIYF. As DNA, the CDR3 is TGTGCCAGCAGCACCCGACAGGGATTGTGGGGAAACACCATATATTTT.

V and J are TRBV7-9 and TRBJ1-5; D not resolved. Between the trimmed V and J ends, which lost 1 base and 6 bases, there was a span of 4 bases. CDR1 is SEHNR and CDR2 is FQNEAQ in the germline V gene (reference sequence). The CDR3 contains 12 residues. CDR3 nucleotide sequence: TGTGCCAGCAGCTTAGGGCTTCAGCCCCAGCATTTT. Its protein product is CASSLGLQPQHF. Based on the CDR3 plus reference TRBV7-9 and TRBJ1-5, the full variable domain is DTGVSQNPRHKITKRGQNVTFRCDPISEHNRLYWYRQTLGQGPEFLTYFQNEAQLEKSRLLSDRFSAERPKGSFSTLEIQRTEQGDSAMYLCASSLGLQPQHFGDGTRLSIL.

This rearrangement joins TRBV7-3 to TRBJ2-1; TRBD2 is a possible D gene (6 bases). The CDR3 spans 13 residues. The V gene's germline CDR1 is SGHTA and CDR2 FQGTGA. The germline V and J ends were trimmed by 2 bases and 6 bases, with 8 bases remaining between them. In DNA, the CDR3 is TGTGCCAGCAGCTTAGGAGGGGTCAATGAGCAGTTCTTC. Protein sequence: CASSLGGVNEQFF. The full variable domain, in which reference TRBV7-3 and TRBJ2-1 provide the parts outside the CDR3, is GAGVSQTPSNKVTEKGKYVELRCDPISGHTALYWYRQSLGQGPEFLIYFQGTGAADDSGLPNDRFFAVRPEGSVSTLKIQRTERGDSAVYLCASSLGGVNEQFFGPGTRLTVL.

The chain recombines TRBV5-1 with TRBJ1-1; D is possibly TRBD1 (5 bases). The CDR3 totals 14 residues. V lost 0 bases to trimming and J lost 5 bases, with 11 bases between them. The germline gives CDR1 SGHRS, CDR2 YFSETQ. Here the CDR3 reads CASSLARERTEAFF. In nucleotides, the CDR3 is TGCGCCAGCAGCTTGGCCAGGGAAAGGACTGAAGCTTTCTTT.

This sequence joins TRBV4-3 and TRBJ2-7, with 7 bases aligning to TRBD1. Germline V gene lookup returns CDR1 LGHNA and CDR2 YSLEER. The CDR3 loop spans 15 amino acids. J lost 4 bases, V lost 4 bases, and 10 bases had no gene match. In DNA, the CDR3 is TGCGCCAGCAGCCCTAGACAGGGTTCTGCGTACGAGCAGTACTTC. This sequence encodes CASSPRQGSAYEQYF.

This rearrangement joins TRBV6-5 to TRBJ1-6; 8 nucleotides line up with TRBD1. The V gene's germline CDR1 is MNHEY and CDR2 SVGAGI. The trim removed 4 bases at V and 9 bases at J, leaving 8 bases unmatched. This CDR3 is built from 15 residues. CDR3 in DNA: TGTGCCAGCAGTTCGGGACAGGCTTTTGGTTCACCCCTCCACTTT. Residues: CASSSGQAFGSPLHF.

As to this clone: Distinct nucleotide sequences in the sample also encode this CDR3. The CDR3 DNA reads as TGTGCCAGCACCCGAGGGGCGGGACCGAACACCGGGGAGCTGTTTTTT. This codes for CASTRGAGPNTGELFF. V gene TRBV7-2 combines with J gene TRBJ2-2, with D maybe TRBD2 (6 bases). The CDR3 sequence is 16 residues long. Germline V lookup: CDR1 SGHTA, CDR2 FQGNSA. The V end was cut by 7 bases, the J end by 0 bases, with 15 bases between. The full variable domain, its missing parts supplied by reference TRBV7-2 and TRBJ2-2, is GAGVSQSPSNKVTEKGKDVELRCDPISGHTALYWYRQSLGQGLEFLIYFQGNSAPDKSGLPSDRFSAERTGGSVSTLTIQRTQQEDSAVYLCASTRGAGPNTGELFFGEGSRLTVL.

This chain uses TRBV7-8 with TRBJ2-5; D gene unclear. The CDR3 extends over 13 amino acids. V lost 6 bases, J lost 5 bases, and 13 bases lay in between. CDR1 and CDR2 from the germline V gene are SGHVS and FQNEAQ. The CDR3 region is CASSLSVVETQYF. The CDR3 nucleotides read TGTGCCAGCAGTTTGTCGGTCGTGGAGACCCAGTACTTC.

The chain is built from TRBV6-5 and TRBJ2-7, with D possibly TRBD2 on 5 matching bases. The CDR3 has 14 amino acids. Per the germline V gene, CDR1 is MNHEY and CDR2 is SVGAGI. V dropped 5 bases and J dropped 6 bases, with 17 bases sitting between them. The DNA for the CDR3 is TGTGCCAGCAGTAATCTTGCTTCCCGGGGCGAGCAGTACTTC. Protein product: CASSNLASRGEQYF.

There are a few counts of this clone. This chain connects TRBV5-5 to TRBJ1-5; 8 bases match TRBD1. Germline CDR1 and CDR2: SGHKS and YYEKEE (reference sequence). The CDR3 extends over 15 amino acids. The V segment lost 3 bases and the J segment 6 bases; nucleotides outside the gene matches: 8. Here the CDR3 reads CASSSLGGQGQPQHF. The CDR3 DNA is TGTGCCAGCAGCTCGCTAGGTGGACAGGGTCAGCCCCAGCATTTT.

The V gene is TRBV19, the J gene TRBJ2-5, with 11 bases fitting TRBD2. The DNA end is more similar to TRBJ2-7, so the J call may be wrong. CDR3 length: 20 amino acids. Per germline, CDR1 LNHDA and CDR2 SQIVND (reference sequence). The CDR3: CASSIKLGLAGGLIPYEQYF. For the CDR3, the DNA is TGTGCCAGTAGTATTAAGCTTGGGCTAGCGGGGGGCCTTATCCCCTACGAGCAGTACTTC.

The chain is built from TRBV6-1 and TRBJ1-1, with TRBD1 matching 8 bases. CDR1 and CDR2 (germline): MNHNS, SASEGT. V was pared by 6 bases and J by 1 base, with 10 bases of the junction left unmatched. CDR3 length: 16 residues. CDR3 amino acids: CASSEWQGASNTEAFF. The CDR3 bases are TGTGCCAGCAGCGAATGGCAGGGGGCGTCGAACACTGAAGCTTTCTTT.

This chain links TRBV4-3 with TRBJ1-2; no definite D call. Germline values: CDR1 LGHNA, CDR2 YSLEER. The CDR3 is made up of 16 amino acids. V lost 3 bases to trimming and J lost 0 bases, with 14 bases between them. DNA for the CDR3: TGCGCCAGCAGCCAGGTGCGGGGTTTAGCTAACTATGGCTACACCTTC. Translation: CASSQVRGLANYGYTF.

V usage is TRBV5-4 and J usage is TRBJ2-7; D might be TRBD1 (6 bases). This CDR3 comprises 14 residues. CDR1 and CDR2 from the germline V gene are SGHNT and YYREEE (reference sequence). Trimming took off 0 bases at V and 7 bases at J, with 14 bases between the two ends. The CDR3 region has the DNA TGTGCCAGCAGCTTGGGAACAGGGCCGCGGGAGCAGTACTTC. It translates to CASSLGTGPREQYF.

This clone has a handful of counts. The chain links TRBV19 to TRBJ2-5; D is perhaps TRBD1 (6 bases). The germline gives CDR1 LNHDA, CDR2 SQIVND (reference sequence). This CDR3 comprises 15 residues. V was trimmed by 5 bases and J by 5 bases, leaving 18 bases between them. The CDR3 DNA sequence: TGTGCCAGTAGTCCCAGGCAACGGACAGAGGAGACCCAGTACTTC. This sequence encodes CASSPRQRTEETQYF. The full variable domain, completed using reference TRBV19 and TRBJ2-5, is DGGITQSPKYLFRKEGQNVTLSCEQNLNHDAMYWYRQDPGQGLRLIYYSQIVNDFQKGDIAEGYSVSREKKESFPLTVTSAQKNPTAFYLCASSPRQRTEETQYFGPGTRLLVL.

This clone was picked up a small number of times. The genes are TRBV2 and TRBJ2-3, with TRBD1 identical over 10 bases. Per germline, CDR1 SNHLY and CDR2 FYNNEI. V lost 6 bases and J lost 5; bases outside the gene matches: 5. The length of the CDR3 is 14 residues. The CDR3 region is CASSMGQGLDTQYF. For the CDR3, the DNA is TGTGCCAGCAGCATGGGACAGGGGTTAGATACGCAGTATTTT.

The gene calls are TRBV28 and TRBJ2-3, with 10 bases aligning to TRBD2. This CDR3 is built from 13 residues. V was pared by 6 bases and J by 3 bases, with 0 bases of the junction left unmatched. Germline V lookup: CDR1 MDHEN, CDR2 SYDVKM. The CDR3 is CASRGLATDTQYF. The DNA of the CDR3 is TGTGCCAGCAGGGGACTAGCGACAGATACGCAGTATTTT.